Each of the 17 T cell receptor beta chains below was sequenced from the same sample in a study of T cells in Graves' hyperthyroidism and ophthalmopathy. Amplified TCR beta CDR3 regions derived from RNA transcripts. During a first-round RT-PCR of the TCR CDR3, the HTBI primer set was used. In TCRdb, the multiplex PCR reads were re-called with MiXCR into one record per CDR3 protein. The sample consists of some 770,000 distinct CDR3 sequences, 16% of them appearing once. Sequencing was performed on blood. The receptors come from a man aged 18 to 29 with Graves' hyperthyroidism.

This clonotype was seen many times. V is TRBV3-1 and J is TRBJ1-4, with 10 bases aligning to TRBD1. This CDR3 has 16 residues. Germline loops: CDR1 LGHDT, CDR2 YNNKEL (reference sequence). The junction had 8 bases not matched to a gene; V was cut back by 6 bases and J by 4 bases. CDR3 bases: TGTGCCAGCAGTCGGACAGGGGGAGGGGGTAATGAAAAACTGTTTTTT. It specifies CASSRTGGGGNEKLFF.

The chain links TRBV24-1 to TRBJ2-3; D possibly matches TRBD1 or TRBD2 (6 bases each). This CDR3 spans 17 amino acids. The V gene lost 3 bases and the J gene lost 0 bases, with 15 bases spanning the gap. CDR1 and CDR2 from the germline V gene are KGHDR and SFDVKD. CDR3 protein: CATSDPGAASSTDTQYF. The CDR3 coding sequence is TGTGCCACCAGTGATCCGGGGGCCGCTTCTAGCACAGATACGCAGTATTTT.

The rearrangement uses TRBV5-1 and TRBJ1-2; 9 bases are a match to TRBD1. Germline values: CDR1 SGHRS, CDR2 YFSETQ. V shed 0 bases, J shed 4 bases, and the junction held 4 bases outside the gene matches. This CDR3 is 15 amino acids long. In DNA form, the CDR3 reads TGCGCCAGCAGCTTGGGGTGGACAGGGGTCTATGGCTACACCTTC. This encodes CASSLGWTGVYGYTF.

This clonotype was found many times. The chain has TRBV11-1 and TRBJ2-1; the match to TRBD1 covers 7 bases. In germline, CDR1 is SGHAT, CDR2 FQDESV (reference sequence). After removal of 2 bases from V and 6 bases from J, the junction contained 4 bases not matched to a gene. The CDR3 consists of 14 residues. This CDR3 is CASSLRTGSNEQFF. The CDR3 DNA reads TGTGCCAGCAGCTTACGGACAGGAAGCAATGAGCAGTTCTTC.

The CDR3 reads CATSDFTGLEYNEQFF. DNA of the CDR3: TGTGCCACCAGTGATTTCACGGGACTAGAGTACAATGAGCAGTTCTTC. J is TRBJ2-1 and V is TRBV24-1, with 8 nucleotides matching TRBD2. CDR1 is KGHDR, CDR2 SFDVKD, per germline. The CDR3 totals 16 residues. V dropped 1 base and J dropped 4; count of bases not matched to a gene: 5.

The V gene is TRBV20-1, the J gene TRBJ2-1; D unresolved. Germline V lookup: CDR1 DFQATT, CDR2 SNEGSKA (reference sequence). The CDR3 covers 13 residues. Trimming shortened V by 3 bases and J by 2 bases, and 8 bases separated the two germline ends. CDR3 DNA: TGCAGTGCTAGCGGGCCTGCCTACAATGAGCAGTTCTTC. Its protein is CSASGPAYNEQFF.

Concerning this clonotype itself: This may come from a read error, since a much larger clone is one base off. The DNA for the CDR3 is TGTGCCACCAGTGACCCCAGGACAGGGGCTGAAGAGACCCAGTACTTC. Encoded protein: CATSDPRTGAEETQYF. The genes are TRBV24-1 and TRBJ2-5; TRBD1 matches 9 bases. This CDR3 has 16 amino acids. Germline V gene sequence: CDR1 KGHDR, CDR2 SFDVKD. V dropped 4 bases and J dropped 3; count of bases not matched to a gene: 8.

The rearrangement joins TRBV28 to TRBJ2-2; tentatively, D is TRBD1 or TRBD2 (5 bases each). The CDR3 totals 12 residues. Germline loops: CDR1 MDHEN, CDR2 SYDVKM. Trimming shortened V by 7 bases and J by 5 bases, and 8 bases separated the two germline ends. The CDR3 sequence is CASTGRTGELFF. In DNA, the CDR3 is TGTGCCAGCACAGGGAGAACCGGGGAGCTGTTTTTT.

The gene calls are TRBV20-1 and TRBJ2-1; maybe TRBD2 (5 bases). The CDR3 consists of 16 residues. Germline V gene lookup returns CDR1 DFQATT and CDR2 SNEGSKA (reference sequence). V was shortened by 5 bases and J by 8 bases, with 25 bases between the two germline ends. CDR3 nucleotides: TGCAGTGCTGCCCGGGAAAAACTAGTTGGTTTCGATGAGCAGTTCTTC. Protein product: CSAAREKLVGFDEQFF.

The genes are TRBV9 and TRBJ2-3, with D hard to call. The germline CDR1 and CDR2 sequences are SGDLS and YYNGEE. Trimming stripped 4 bases from V and 9 bases from J, with 9 bases between. CDR3 length: 11 amino acids. CDR3 coding DNA: TGTGCCAGCAGCTCCGAGTCAACGCAGTATTTT. Its translation: CASSSESTQYF.

This clonotype has only a few counts. The chain recombines TRBV20-1 with TRBJ2-3; 14 bases are shared with TRBD2. The germline gives CDR1 DFQATT, CDR2 SNEGSKA (reference sequence). V was clipped by 4 bases and J by 4 bases; unmatched bases: 4. The length of the CDR3 is 15 residues. CDR3 protein: CSATGTSGSPDTQYF. As DNA, the CDR3 is TGCAGTGCTACTGGGACTAGCGGGAGCCCAGATACGCAGTATTTT.

About this clonotype itself: Germline is not matched at one junction end, which may reflect a read error. V gene TRBV5-5 combines with J gene TRBJ1-5; no clear D gene. CDR3 length: 15 residues. The germline CDR1 and CDR2 sequences are SGHKS and YYEKEE (reference sequence). The CDR3 loop reads CACSLEIHSNRPQHF. As DNA, the CDR3 is TGTGCCTGCAGCTTAGAAATCCATAGCAATCGGCCCCAGCATTTT.

This clonotype came up a few times. The genes are TRBV5-1 and TRBJ1-5; weak D call: TRBD1 (5 bases). Trimming cost V 1 base and J 5 bases, with 13 bases left between them. The CDR3 spans 15 residues. Germline V gene data show CDR1 as SGHRS and CDR2 as YFSETQ. CDR3 nucleotides: TGCGCCAGCAGCTTGATCGGGGGAGAGGATCAGCCCCAGCATTTT. Amino acids: CASSLIGGEDQPQHF.

The chain recombines TRBV7-9 with TRBJ1-2; D ambiguous. CDR1 and CDR2 (germline): SEHNR, FQNEAQ (reference sequence). The CDR3 loop spans 14 amino acids. The V end lost 1 base, the J end lost 5 bases, and 11 bases lay between the germline ends. CDR3: CASSLVAGEYGYTF. The CDR3 DNA reads TGTGCCAGCAGCTTAGTCGCCGGGGAGTATGGCTACACCTTC. Filled out from reference TRBV7-9 and TRBJ1-2, the complete variable domain reads DTGVSQNPRHKITKRGQNVTFRCDPISEHNRLYWYRQTLGQGPEFLTYFQNEAQLEKSRLLSDRFSAERPKGSFSTLEIQRTEQGDSAMYLCASSLVAGEYGYTFGSGTRLTVV.

Many counts were recorded for this clonotype. The genes are TRBV28 and TRBJ1-5; D is perhaps TRBD1 (5 bases). The V end was cut by 5 bases, the J end by 5 bases, with 10 bases between. The CDR3 runs to 13 residues. Looked up from germline, CDR1 is MDHEN and CDR2 is SYDVKM. CDR3 coding DNA: TGTGCCAGCAGTCCGACAGCCCATCAGCCCCAGCATTTT. It codes for CASSPTAHQPQHF.

The rearrangement links TRBV7-8 to TRBJ1-1; 7 bases match TRBD1. V lost 0 bases, J lost 0 bases, and 10 bases stayed unmatched. CDR3 length: 18 amino acids. CDR1 and CDR2 (germline): SGHVS, FQNEAQ. The DNA for the CDR3 is TGTGCCAGCAGCTTAGCGCGAGGGGGCGGCTTCATGAACACTGAAGCTTTCTTT. As protein: CASSLARGGGFMNTEAFF.

The rearrangement uses TRBV11-2 and TRBJ2-1; perhaps D is TRBD1 or TRBD2 (5 bases each). CDR1 and CDR2 (germline): SGHAT, FQNNGV. The CDR3 runs to 17 residues. V was clipped by 3 bases and J by 8 bases, with 23 bases between them. CDR3 in amino acids: CASSFRFRGTVTDEQFF. The CDR3 nucleotides read TGTGCCAGCAGCTTTAGGTTCCGAGGGACCGTAACGGATGAGCAGTTCTTC.